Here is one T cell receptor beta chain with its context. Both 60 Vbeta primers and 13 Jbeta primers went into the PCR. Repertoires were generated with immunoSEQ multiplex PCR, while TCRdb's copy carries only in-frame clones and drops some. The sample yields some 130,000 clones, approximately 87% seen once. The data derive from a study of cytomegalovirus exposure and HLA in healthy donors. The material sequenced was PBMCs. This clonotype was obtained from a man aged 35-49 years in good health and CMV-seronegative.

The CDR3 protein is CASSLGPGSGYTF. The CDR3 DNA follows: TGTGCCAGCAGTTTAGGGCCAGGGTCTGGCTACACCTTC. The chain uses TRBV28 and TRBJ1-2, with D perhaps matching TRBD1 (5 bases). V shed 2 bases and J shed 7 bases, with 11 bases lying between them. Germline loops: CDR1 MDHEN, CDR2 SYDVKM. This CDR3 is 13 amino acids long.